Sequencing of this TCR beta chain was carried out in a study of cytomegalovirus exposure and HLA in healthy donors (dated by TCRdb to the late 2010s). Looking at the study overall: The 650 to 750 repertoires of the first cohort and the roughly 110 validation repertoires were produced on the same platform, according to a later analysis. To predict cytomegalovirus infection status, the study brought together high-throughput TCR immunosequencing, statistical association of individual TCRs with disease status, and machine learning. The study was designed to test whether signatures of past pathogen exposure could be identified by cataloging public T cell receptors. Besides the first cohort of around 670 subjects, a separate validation cohort made up of 90 to 150 different subjects was used.

Points on this clone: What this receptor recognizes is not known. Within one base of it there is no much larger clone, and no base qualities were kept.

From the cysteine up to the phenylalanine, the CDR3 has a length of 16 residues. The DNA shown is the 48-base CDR3, in frame from base 1. The V and J ends are trimmed by 0 bases and 7 bases, leaving 13 bases between them. From a lookup of the germline V gene, CDR1 and CDR2 are MRHNA and SNTAGT. The research as a whole found: The classifier was reported to diagnose cytomegalovirus status with high specificity and sensitivity in both the original and validation cohorts. All 120 or so repertoires were used to score co-occurrence in the validation cohort in a later analysis, because that analysis had no HLA typing for the cohort. The study gave a list of over 150 TCR beta chains associated with cytomegalovirus. The authors suggested that the approach could potentially be generalized to other disease states and immunological phenotypes. Of the cluster scores, 90% to 95% were above 0 in a later analysis, which found that TCRs clustered in the first cohort also tended to co-occur in the 95 to 150 validation repertoires. Most TCR sequences were seen in very few donors, while some public TCRs were found in many individuals. In vitro tests confirmed that a few of the cytomegalovirus-associated TCR beta chains recognize cytomegalovirus antigens.

Donors formed part of the validation cohort, which comprised approximately 130 subjects and was distinct from the first cohort of roughly 600 subjects. Library preparation was by the immunoSEQ multiplex PCR assay. For the original study's pipeline: A statistical classification framework was built for diagnosing cytomegalovirus status from the catalog of TCR beta chain sequences. TCRdb took over this immuneACCESS table, retaining in-frame rearrangements with V and J assigned. Such tables are incomplete; in checked studies, under half of the missing clones stem from an unresolved V gene, and the remainder is unexplained. The V and J calls and clone size come from that table; D and trimming were worked out from the DNA. The sample yields 250,000 to 300,000 clones; 90% were counted once. Clones ranked in the top ten supply 0.35% to 0.4% of the sample.

Sequencing was carried out using PBMCs. The source is a woman aged 18-35 years in good health and CMV-seronegative. Recombination connected TRBV6-4 to TRBJ1-6; a weak D assignment points to TRBD1 (5 bases agree). The CDR3 reads as follows: CASSDSGGAANSPLHF. The DNA reads TGTGCCAGCAGTGACTCTGGCGGGGCAGCGAATTCACCCCTCCACTTT.